This T cell receptor (beta chain) emerged from a study of blood T cell repertoires in COVID-19. Profiled with immunoSEQ multiplex PCR; TCRdb holds only in-frame clones, not every one. The table records about 160,000 clones, under 80% of them present only once. V was clipped by 8 bases and J by 0 bases; unmatched bases: 1. The CDR3 is 13 amino acids. Germline V CDR1 and CDR2: LGHDT, YNNKEL (reference sequence). This clone was detected only a few times. The chain uses TRBV3-1 (or the pseudogene TRBV3-2) and TRBJ1-3; 7 bases map to TRBD1. What was sequenced was peripheral blood. The receptor was derived from a man between 65 and 85 years old with acute or convalescent COVID-19. The CDR3 region is CASRDSSGNTIYF. CDR3 nucleotides: TGTGCCAGCCGGGACAGCTCTGGAAACACCATATATTTT.